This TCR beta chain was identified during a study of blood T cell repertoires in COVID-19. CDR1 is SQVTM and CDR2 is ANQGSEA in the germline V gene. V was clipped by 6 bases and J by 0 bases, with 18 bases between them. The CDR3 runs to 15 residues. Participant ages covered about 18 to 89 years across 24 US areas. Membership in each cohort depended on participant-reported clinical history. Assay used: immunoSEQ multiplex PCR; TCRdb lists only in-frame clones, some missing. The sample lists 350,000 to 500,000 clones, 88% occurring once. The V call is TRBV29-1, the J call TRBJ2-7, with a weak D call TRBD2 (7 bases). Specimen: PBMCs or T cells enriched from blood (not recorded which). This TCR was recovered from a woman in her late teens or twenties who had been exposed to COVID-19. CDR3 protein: CSVPKGGGSSYEQYF. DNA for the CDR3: TGCAGCGTCCCCAAAGGGGGAGGGTCCTCCTACGAGCAGTACTTC.